This TCR beta chain emerged from a study of early stage breast cancer tumors. The study's findings and limits: In most of the 16 patients, blood comparison separated tumor from normal breast.

The CDR3 contains 15 residues. Germline V gene lookup returns CDR1 SGHTA and CDR2 FQGNSA. V was trimmed by 3 bases and J by 4 bases, leaving 15 bases between them. Of note for this clone: The antigen is unknown.

The repertoire was sequenced with immunoSEQ multiplex PCR; TCRdb's copy has only in-frame clones and lacks some. This sample has 30,000 or so clones, with roughly 81% found just once. Sequencing was carried out using blood. The TCR was taken from a person in their 40s with breast cancer. V is TRBV7-2 and J is TRBJ2-5; TRBD2 is a possible D gene (5 bases). CDR3 protein: CASSLGGQTLETQYF. DNA for the CDR3: TGTGCCAGCAGCTTGGGCGGGCAGACGCTAGAGACCCAGTACTTC.